A selection of T cell receptor beta chains follows, all from one sample in a study of blood T cell repertoires in COVID-19. Sequencing used immunoSEQ multiplex PCR; TCRdb keeps in-frame clones, though not all of them. The data hold roughly 430,000 clones, with about 88% observed a single time. Sequenced: PBMCs or T cells enriched from blood (not recorded which). The source of these receptors is a woman aged 18 to 35 who had been exposed to COVID-19. Both conserved end residues are part of each CDR3. D genes are given only for firm matches. Only some rows state a clone size, as once, few, many or a class for expanded clones.

cdr3_aa cdr3_nt clone_size j_call d_call v_call
CASSYQSQGENSPLHF TGTGCCAGCAGTTACCAAAGCCAGGGTGAAAATTCACCCCTCCACTTT NA TRBJ1-6 NA TRBV6-5
CASSWGVHNEQFF TGTGCCAGTAGTTGGGGAGTCCACAATGAGCAGTTCTTC NA TRBJ2-1 NA TRBV19
CASSGSQQGIQPQHF TGCGCCAGCAGTGGGTCTCAACAGGGCATTCAGCCCCAGCATTTT NA TRBJ1-5 NA TRBV10-2
CASSLGTGGYTGELFF TGTGCCAGCTCACTTGGGACAGGGGGCTACACCGGGGAGCTGTTTTTT NA TRBJ2-2 TRBD1 TRBV18
CASSLEGGLSYEQYF TGTGCCAGCAGTCTCGAAGGGGGCCTTTCCTACGAGCAGTACTTC NA TRBJ2-7 TRBD1 TRBV2
CASTFGAGNTIYF TGTGCCAGCACCTTCGGGGCTGGAAACACCATATATTTT NA TRBJ1-3 NA TRBV12-3/TRBV12-4
CASSGSGGAPGELFF TGTGCCAGCAGCGGAAGCGGGGGGGCGCCCGGGGAGCTGTTTTTT NA TRBJ2-2 TRBD2 TRBV6-5
CASSVINYEQYF TGTGCCAGCAGTGTAATAAACTACGAGCAGTACTTC NA TRBJ2-7 NA TRBV6-4
CATQRTGDQYNEQFF TGTGCCACCCAAAGAACAGGGGACCAGTACAATGAGCAGTTCTTC once TRBJ2-1 TRBD1 TRBV19
CASSRSGGAGTGELFF TGTGCCAGCAGCAGAAGCGGGGGGGCCGGCACCGGGGAGCTGTTTTTT NA TRBJ2-2 TRBD2 TRBV4-2
CASSGTGNNQPQHF TGTGCCAGCAGCGGGACAGGAAACAATCAGCCCCAGCATTTT NA TRBJ1-5 TRBD1 TRBV25-1
CSVVLKGLRGEAFF TGCAGCGTTGTGTTGAAAGGTTTGAGAGGGGAAGCTTTCTTT NA TRBJ1-1 NA TRBV29-1
CASSPGEETQYF TGTGCCAGCTCACCGGGAGAAGAGACCCAGTACTTC NA TRBJ2-5 NA TRBV18
CASSIGYGSYNEQFF TGTGCCAGTAGTATCGGTTACGGCTCCTACAATGAGCAGTTCTTC NA TRBJ2-1 NA TRBV19
CAWIEIGNYEQYF TGTGCCTGGATAGAGATCGGGAACTACGAGCAGTACTTC NA TRBJ2-7 NA TRBV30
CASSRRGWDEKLFF TGTGCCAGCAGCCGGCGGGGTTGGGATGAAAAACTGTTTTTT NA TRBJ1-4 NA TRBV14
CASSERLAGVNTGELFF TGTGCCAGCAGTGAACGGTTAGCGGGAGTGAACACCGGGGAGCTGTTTTTT NA TRBJ2-2 TRBD2 TRBV2
CASSKGGLTDTQYF TGTGCCAGCAGCAAGGGGGGGCTCACAGATACGCAGTATTTT once TRBJ2-3 NA TRBV28
CASSGQSTGEQFF TGTGCCAGCAGCGGACAGTCGACCGGTGAGCAGTTCTTC NA TRBJ2-1 NA TRBV2
CASSLWQGFKPQHF TGTGCCAGCAGCTTATGGCAGGGCTTTAAGCCCCAGCATTTT once TRBJ1-5 NA TRBV7-9
CASSDPMDSYGYTF TGCGCCAGCAGCGACCCTATGGACAGCTATGGCTACACCTTC NA TRBJ1-2 NA TRBV5-1
CASSLSSNYGYTF TGTGCCAGCAGCTTAAGCTCTAACTATGGCTACACCTTC NA TRBJ1-2 NA TRBV11-2
CASSPNGGDNEQFF TGTGCCAGCTCCCCAAACGGGGGGGACAATGAGCAGTTCTTC once TRBJ2-1 TRBD2 TRBV18
CASSQARVAGNTIYF TGTGCCAGCAGCCAAGCCCGGGTGGCTGGAAACACCATATATTTT NA TRBJ1-3 NA TRBV14
CASSLLVAGGPETQYF TGTGCCAGCAGCTTATTAGTAGCGGGGGGGCCGGAGACCCAGTACTTC NA TRBJ2-5 TRBD2 TRBV7-2
CASSPLVGAEAFF TGTGCCAGCAGCCCTCTGGTGGGAGCTGAAGCTTTCTTT NA TRBJ1-1 NA TRBV6-2/TRBV6-3
CASSYALAGVNEQYF TGTGCCAGCAGTTACGCGCTAGCGGGAGTTAACGAGCAGTACTTC NA TRBJ2-7 TRBD2 TRBV6-2/TRBV6-3
CSVGGQGAPEQYF TGCAGCGTTGGTGGTCAGGGGGCGCCCGAGCAGTACTTC NA TRBJ2-7 TRBD1 TRBV29-1
CASSSLGGQGDSYNEQFF TGTGCCAGCAGTTCTCTAGGCGGACAGGGTGACTCCTACAATGAGCAGTTCTTC NA TRBJ2-1 TRBD1 TRBV28
CAWVRLAGGPHYEQYF TGTGCCTGGGTCAGACTAGCGGGAGGGCCCCACTACGAGCAGTACTTC NA TRBJ2-7 TRBD2 TRBV30
CSVAPSGQETQYF TGCAGCGTTGCACCCAGCGGGCAAGAGACCCAGTACTTC NA TRBJ2-5 NA TRBV29-1
CASSPGQGMNTEAFF TGTGCCAGCAGCCCCGGACAGGGGATGAACACTGAAGCTTTCTTT NA TRBJ1-1 TRBD1 TRBV7-2
CASRKQGYEQYF TGTGCCAGCAGAAAACAGGGGTACGAGCAGTACTTC NA TRBJ2-7 TRBD1 TRBV12-3/TRBV12-4
CASSGQGHGEQYF TGTGCCAGCAGTGGACAGGGTCATGGCGAGCAGTACTTC NA TRBJ2-7 TRBD1 TRBV25-1
CASSLDFPSGYNEQFF TGTGCCAGCAGCTTAGATTTCCCCAGCGGGTACAATGAGCAGTTCTTC NA TRBJ2-1 NA TRBV7-6
CASSAQGANEKLFF TGTGCCAGCAGCGCCCAGGGTGCTAATGAAAAACTGTTTTTT NA TRBJ1-4 NA TRBV28
CASSISGSSYNEQFF TGTGCCAGTAGTATCAGCGGGAGCTCCTACAATGAGCAGTTCTTC NA TRBJ2-1 TRBD2 TRBV19
CATSRDSVGGSPLHF TGTGCCACCAGCAGAGATTCAGTTGGAGGTTCACCCCTCCACTTT NA TRBJ1-6 NA TRBV15
CASSPPGQIPYNEQFF TGTGCCAGCAGTCCGCCGGGACAGATCCCCTACAATGAGCAGTTCTTC NA TRBJ2-1 TRBD1 TRBV28
CASSEASSGSTDTQYF TGTGCCAGCAGCGAGGCCTCTAGCGGTAGCACAGATACGCAGTATTTT NA TRBJ2-3 TRBD2 TRBV13
CASARTGASGLSSGNTIYF TGTGCCAGCGCTCGGACAGGGGCCTCGGGGCTTAGCTCTGGAAACACCATATATTTT NA TRBJ1-3 TRBD1 TRBV5-4
CASSQAGLAGVYEQYF TGTGCCAGCAGCCAGGCGGGACTAGCGGGAGTTTACGAGCAGTACTTC NA TRBJ2-7 TRBD2 TRBV3-1/TRBV3-2
CASSFGEGEKLFF TGTGCCAGCAGCTTTGGGGAGGGAGAAAAACTGTTTTTT NA TRBJ1-4 NA TRBV5-6
CAGHYGGTEAFF TGTGCCGGCCATTATGGGGGGACTGAAGCTTTCTTT NA TRBJ1-1 NA TRBV2
CASLRDFNSYEQYF TGTGCCAGCCTCCGGGACTTCAACTCCTACGAGCAGTACTTC NA TRBJ2-7 NA TRBV2
CASSTGEKVGGCYGYTF TGTGCCAGCTCGACAGGGGAGAAGGTGGGAGGCTGCTATGGCTACACCTTC NA TRBJ1-2 TRBD1 TRBV18
CASSPSLSEGYGYTF TGTGCCAGTAGTCCGAGCCTCTCGGAGGGGTATGGCTACACCTTC NA TRBJ1-2 NA TRBV19
CASSQVAGTGVLHF TGTGCCAGCAGCCAAGTGGCAGGGACAGGGGTTCTCCACTTT NA TRBJ1-6 TRBD1 TRBV4-2
CSVQQNMNTEAFF TGCAGCGTTCAACAGAACATGAACACTGAAGCTTTCTTT NA TRBJ1-1 NA TRBV29-1
CASSLSSGGSYNEQFF TGTGCCAGCAGCTTATCTAGCGGGGGCTCCTACAATGAGCAGTTCTTC NA TRBJ2-1 TRBD2 TRBV7-2
CASSPGQPSLYGYTF TGTGCCAGCAGCCCGGGACAGCCATCCCTCTATGGCTACACCTTC NA TRBJ1-2 TRBD1 TRBV7-9
CASSGTGFNQPQHF TGTGCCAGCAGCGGGACAGGGTTCAATCAGCCCCAGCATTTT NA TRBJ1-5 TRBD1 TRBV5-8